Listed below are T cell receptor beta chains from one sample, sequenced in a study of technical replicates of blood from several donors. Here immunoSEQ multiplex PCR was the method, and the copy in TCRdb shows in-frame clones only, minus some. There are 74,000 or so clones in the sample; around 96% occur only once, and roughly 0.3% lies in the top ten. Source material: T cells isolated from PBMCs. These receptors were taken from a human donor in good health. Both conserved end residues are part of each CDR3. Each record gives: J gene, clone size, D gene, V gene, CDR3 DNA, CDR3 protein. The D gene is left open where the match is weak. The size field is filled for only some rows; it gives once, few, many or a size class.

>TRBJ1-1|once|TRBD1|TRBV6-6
TGTGCCAGCAGGCAGACAGGGACCCCTGAAGCTTTCTTT
CASRQTGTPEAFF
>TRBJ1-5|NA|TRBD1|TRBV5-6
TGTGCCAGCAGTTACAGGGGGCCCGGGAATCAGCCCCAGCATTTT
CASSYRGPGNQPQHF
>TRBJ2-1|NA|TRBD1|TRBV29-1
TGCAGCGTTGCTCGGGACAGGGACAACAATGAGCAGTTCTTC
CSVARDRDNNEQFF
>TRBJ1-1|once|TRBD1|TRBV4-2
TGTGCCAGCAGCCAATATCAGGGGGAGGACACTGAAGCTTTCTTT
CASSQYQGEDTEAFF
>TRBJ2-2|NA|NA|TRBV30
TGTGCCTGGAGTAGCCTAGTTTTCGGGGAGCTGTTTTTT
CAWSSLVFGELFF
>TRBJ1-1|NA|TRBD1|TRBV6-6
TGTGCCAGCAGGGAACAGGGGAGACGAGGTGAAGCTTTCTTT
CASREQGRRGEAFF
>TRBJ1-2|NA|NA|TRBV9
TGTGCCAGCAGCGTGGGCGGGGCCTACACCTTC
CASSVGGAYTF
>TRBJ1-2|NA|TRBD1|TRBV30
TGTGCCTGGAGTGCATCACAGGGGGATGGCTACACCTTC
CAWSASQGDGYTF
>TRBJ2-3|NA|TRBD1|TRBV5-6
TGTGCCAGCAGTCAAATACCGGGACAGGGGATAGATACGCAGTATTTT
CASSQIPGQGIDTQYF
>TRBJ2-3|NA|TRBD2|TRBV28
TGTGCCAGCAGTTCAGGGAGGGGACTAGCGGGAGAAACGCAGTATTTT
CASSSGRGLAGETQYF
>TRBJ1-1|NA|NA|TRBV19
TGTGCCAGTAGTAAAAATCAGGGAAGTGGCGCTGAAGCTTTCTTT
CASSKNQGSGAEAFF
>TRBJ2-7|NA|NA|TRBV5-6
TGTGCCAGCAGCTTTCAAGTTGAGAGAAACTTC
CASSFQVERNF
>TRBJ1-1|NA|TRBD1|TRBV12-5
TGTGCTAGTGGCCCGGGACAGGAGAACACTGAAGCTTTCTTT
CASGPGQENTEAFF
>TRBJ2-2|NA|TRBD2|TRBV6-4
TGTGCCAGCAGTGACTCAGCGGGAGACACCGGGGAGCTGTTTTTT
CASSDSAGDTGELFF
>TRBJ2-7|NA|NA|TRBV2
TGTGCCAGCAGTGTACGGGAGCAGTACTTC
CASSVREQYF
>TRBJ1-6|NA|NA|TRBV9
TGTGCCAGCAGCGTAGGCGGAGGGGTTGGGTCACCCCTCCACTTT
CASSVGGGVGSPLHF
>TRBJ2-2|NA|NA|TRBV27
TGTGCCAGCAGTCTTATCCCATACAGGGACACCGGGGAGCTGTTTTTT
CASSLIPYRDTGELFF
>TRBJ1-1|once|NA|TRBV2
TGTGCCGTCCCAAGGGGGACTGAAGCTTTCTTT
CAVPRGTEAFF
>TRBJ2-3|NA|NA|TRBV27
TGTGCCAGCAGTTTAGGGCTAGCGCGAACAGATACGCAGTATTTT
CASSLGLARTDTQYF
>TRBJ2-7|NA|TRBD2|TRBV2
TGTGCCAGCAGACTAGCGGGAGGCGAGCAGTACTTC
CASRLAGGEQYF
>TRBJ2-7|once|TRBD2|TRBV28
TGTGCCAGCAGTTTTCAGAGCTTGGGACTAGCGGACGAGCAGTACTTC
CASSFQSLGLADEQYF
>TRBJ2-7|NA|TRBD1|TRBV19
TGTGCCAGTAGTATGGACAGGGAGCAGTACTTC
CASSMDREQYF
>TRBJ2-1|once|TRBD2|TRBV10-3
TGTGCCATCCGAGGGACTAGCTTGGAGCAGTTCTTC
CAIRGTSLEQFF
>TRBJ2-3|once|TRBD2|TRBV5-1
TGCGCCAGCAGCCCGGGACTAGCGGCCACAGATACGCAGTATTTT
CASSPGLAATDTQYF
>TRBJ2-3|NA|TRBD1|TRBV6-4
TGTGCCCCCTATAAACAGGGACAGACCCAGTATTTT
CAPYKQGQTQYF
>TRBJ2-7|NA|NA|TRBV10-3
TGTGCCATCAGAGCTAGCGTATCCTACGAGCAGTACTTC
CAIRASVSYEQYF
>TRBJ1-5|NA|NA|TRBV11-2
TGTGCCAGCAGAAAGGACAGTTTTAATAGCAATCAGCCCCAGCATTTT
CASRKDSFNSNQPQHF
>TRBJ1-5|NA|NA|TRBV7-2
TGTGCCAGCAGCTCCGGTTGGGGCAGGGAAAACGACAATCAGCCCCAGCATTTT
CASSSGWGRENDNQPQHF
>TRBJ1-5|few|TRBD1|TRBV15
TGTGCCACCAGCAGCACAGGGGTTAATCAGCCCCAGCATTTT
CATSSTGVNQPQHF
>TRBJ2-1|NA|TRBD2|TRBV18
TGTGCCGGCCTAGCGGGAGAACACAATGAGCAGTTCTTC
CAGLAGEHNEQFF
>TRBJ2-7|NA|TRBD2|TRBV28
TGTGCCAGCAGCAGGACTAGCGGGATTTTCGTAAGGGACGAGCAGTACTTC
CASSRTSGIFVRDEQYF
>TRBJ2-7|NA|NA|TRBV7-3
TGTGCCAGCAGCCCCGGACAAATCTACGAGCAGTACTTC
CASSPGQIYEQYF
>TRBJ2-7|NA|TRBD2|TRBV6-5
TGTGCCACCACTAGCGGGACTTACGAGCAGTACTTC
CATTSGTYEQYF
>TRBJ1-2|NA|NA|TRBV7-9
TGTGCCAGCAGCTTAGAAGTCAGGGGCAAGGATGGCTACACCTTC
CASSLEVRGKDGYTF
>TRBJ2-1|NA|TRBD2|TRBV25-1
TGTGCCAGCAGTCCGGGACTAGCCAATGAGCAGTTCTTC
CASSPGLANEQFF
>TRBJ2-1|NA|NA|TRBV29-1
TGCAGCGTTGTCGTGGGCACTCTCAGCTACAATGAGCAGTTCTTC
CSVVVGTLSYNEQFF
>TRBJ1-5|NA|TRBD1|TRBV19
TGTGCCAGTAGAAAAGACAGGGTTAGCAATCAGCCCCAGCATTTT
CASRKDRVSNQPQHF
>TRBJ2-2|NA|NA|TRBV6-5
TGTGCCAGCTCTCCCGGCGGGGAGCTGTTTTTT
CASSPGGELFF
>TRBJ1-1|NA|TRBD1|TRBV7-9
TGTGCCAGCAGCTTAGTTGGACAGGAAGAAGCTTTCTTT
CASSLVGQEEAFF
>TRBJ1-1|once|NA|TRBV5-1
TGCGCCAGCAGCTTTGTACACGCGAACACTGAAGCTTTCTTT
CASSFVHANTEAFF
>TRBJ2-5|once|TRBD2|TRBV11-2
TGTGCCAGCAGCTTATCGTCTAGCGGGAGTTGGGGGACCCAGTACTTC
CASSLSSSGSWGTQYF
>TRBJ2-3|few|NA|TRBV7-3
TGTGCCAGCAGCTTATCACATGGGAGTGGTCATACGCAGTATTTT
CASSLSHGSGHTQYF
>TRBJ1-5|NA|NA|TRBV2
TGTGCCAGCAGTGATGGCAGACTTAGCAATCAGCCCCAGCATTTT
CASSDGRLSNQPQHF
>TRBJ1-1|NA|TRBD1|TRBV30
TGTGCCTGGAGTAGGACAGGGGGCCCGAACACTGAAGCTTTCTTT
CAWSRTGGPNTEAFF
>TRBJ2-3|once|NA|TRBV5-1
TGCGCCAGCAGCTTCTGGCAGGCCCGCACAGATACGCAGTATTTT
CASSFWQARTDTQYF
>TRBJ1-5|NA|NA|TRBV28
TGTGCCAGCAGTTATACAGGCCCCAATCAGCCCCAGCATTTT
CASSYTGPNQPQHF
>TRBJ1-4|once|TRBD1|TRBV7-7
TGTGCCAGCAGCCCAACCCTGACAGGGACAGAAAAACTGTTTTTT
CASSPTLTGTEKLFF
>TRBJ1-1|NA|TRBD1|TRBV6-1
TGTGCCAGCAGTGATGACAGGGAAAATAGTCAAATCACTGAAGCTTTCTTT
CASSDDRENSQITEAFF
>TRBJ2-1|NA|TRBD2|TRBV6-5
TGTGCCAGCAAAACCTTTAGCGGGCCCCACAATGAGCAGTTCTTC
CASKTFSGPHNEQFF
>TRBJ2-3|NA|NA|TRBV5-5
TGTGCCAGCAGCTTTTCTAGCGTTAGAACAGATACGCAGTATTTT
CASSFSSVRTDTQYF
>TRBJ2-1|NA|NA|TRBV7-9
TGTGCCAGCAGCTTGACTAGAGGGTACGACAATGAGCAGTTCTTC
CASSLTRGYDNEQFF
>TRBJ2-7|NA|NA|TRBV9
TGTGCCAGCAGCGTAGGGCCAGCCTACGAGCAGTACTTC
CASSVGPAYEQYF
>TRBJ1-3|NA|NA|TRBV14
TGTGCCAGCAGCCAGAGGCGGGGCGACTCTGGAAACACCATATATTTT
CASSQRRGDSGNTIYF
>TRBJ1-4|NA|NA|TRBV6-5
TGTGCCAGCAGCGAGTCCGGGGGATTAGAAAAACTGTTTTTT
CASSESGGLEKLFF
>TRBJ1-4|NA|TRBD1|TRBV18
TGTGCCAGCTCATCAACGAAGTCGGACAGGTCAACTAATGAAAAACTGTTTTTT
CASSSTKSDRSTNEKLFF